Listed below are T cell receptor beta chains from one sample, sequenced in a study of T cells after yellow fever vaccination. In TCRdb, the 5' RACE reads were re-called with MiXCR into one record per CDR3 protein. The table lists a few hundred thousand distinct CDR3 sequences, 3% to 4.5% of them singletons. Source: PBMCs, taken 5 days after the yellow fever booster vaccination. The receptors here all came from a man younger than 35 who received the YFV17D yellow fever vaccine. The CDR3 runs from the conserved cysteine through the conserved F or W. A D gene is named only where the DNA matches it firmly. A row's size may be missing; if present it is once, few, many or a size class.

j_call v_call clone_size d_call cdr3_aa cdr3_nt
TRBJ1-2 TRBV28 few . CASSLVKGYGYTF TGTGCCAGCAGTTTGGTGAAGGGCTATGGCTACACCTTC
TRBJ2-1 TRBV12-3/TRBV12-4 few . CASSSGTNNEQFF TGTGCCAGCAGCTCAGGGACCAACAATGAGCAGTTCTTC
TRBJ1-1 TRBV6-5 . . CASSPGTLLGAFF TGTGCCAGCAGTCCCGGGACTTTACTTGGAGCTTTCTTT
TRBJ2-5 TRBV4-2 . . CASSQGGAGGGWTQYF TGTGCCAGCAGCCAAGGAGGGGCAGGGGGGGGATGGACCCAGTACTTC
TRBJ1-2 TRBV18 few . CASSEGYGYTF TGTGCCAGCTCAGAGGGGTATGGCTACACCTTC
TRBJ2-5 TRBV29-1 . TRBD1 CSVWQGAWETQYF TGCAGCGTTTGGCAGGGGGCTTGGGAGACCCAGTACTTC
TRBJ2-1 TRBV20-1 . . CSARAGDRAYNEQFF TGCAGTGCTAGAGCGGGGGACAGAGCATACAATGAGCAGTTCTTC
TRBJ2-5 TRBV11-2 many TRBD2 CASSSRTSGSETQYF TGTGCCAGCAGCTCCCGGACTAGCGGGTCAGAGACCCAGTACTTC
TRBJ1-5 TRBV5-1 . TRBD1 CASVRDRGRGSNQPQHF TGCGCCAGCGTCCGGGACAGGGGGCGGGGGAGCAATCAGCCCCAGCATTTT
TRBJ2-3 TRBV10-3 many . CAISERNRPDTQYF TGTGCCATCAGTGAGCGTAACCGCCCGGATACGCAGTATTTT
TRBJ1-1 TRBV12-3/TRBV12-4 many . CASHPGVLATEAFF TGTGCCAGCCATCCAGGGGTTTTGGCGACTGAAGCTTTCTTT
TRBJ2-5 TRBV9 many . CASSFQGRSVETQYF TGTGCCAGCAGCTTTCAGGGTAGGAGCGTAGAGACCCAGTACTTC
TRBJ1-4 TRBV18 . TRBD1 CASSPGTENEKLFF TGTGCCAGCTCACCCGGGACAGAAAATGAAAAACTGTTTTTT
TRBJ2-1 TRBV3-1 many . CASSRQPRVPDEQFF TGTGCCAGCAGCCGCCAACCGAGGGTCCCGGATGAGCAGTTCTTC
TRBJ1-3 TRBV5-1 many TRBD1 CASRTGGGTDTIYF TGCGCCAGCAGAACGGGAGGGGGCACGGACACCATATATTTT
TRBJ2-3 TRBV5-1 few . CASSSRGMTGPDTQYF TGCGCCAGCAGCTCGAGAGGAATGACAGGCCCAGATACGCAGTATTTT
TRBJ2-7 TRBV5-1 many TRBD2 CASSSGLAGNYEQYF TGCGCCAGCAGCTCGGGACTAGCGGGGAACTACGAGCAGTACTTC
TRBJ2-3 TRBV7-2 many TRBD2 CASSLLSGAGGTDTQYF TGTGCCAGCAGCTTACTGAGCGGGGCGGGTGGCACAGATACGCAGTATTTT
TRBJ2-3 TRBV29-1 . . CSGGTRGTDTQYF TGCAGCGGCGGGACTCGCGGCACAGATACGCAGTATTTT
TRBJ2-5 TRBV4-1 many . CASSQVVSTLGETQYF TGCGCCAGCAGCCAAGTTGTGAGTACCCTTGGCGAGACCCAGTACTTC
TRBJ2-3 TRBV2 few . CSSSYSTDTQYF TGTTCCAGCAGTTATAGCACAGATACGCAGTATTTT
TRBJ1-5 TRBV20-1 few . CSARLGIQPQHF TGCAGTGCTCGGCTGGGAATTCAGCCCCAGCATTTT
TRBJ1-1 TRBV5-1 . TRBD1 CASSPGGTGEVAFF TGCGCCAGCAGCCCCGGGGGGACAGGGGAGGTAGCTTTCTTT
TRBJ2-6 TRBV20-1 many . CSAVTSSGANVLTF TGCAGTGCTGTAACTAGCTCTGGGGCCAACGTCCTGACTTTC
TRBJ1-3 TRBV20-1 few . CSAETGSGNTIYF TGCAGTGCTGAGACAGGATCTGGAAACACCATATATTTT
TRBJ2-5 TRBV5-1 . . CASSWTTQETQYF TGCGCCAGCAGCTGGACCACTCAAGAGACCCAGTACTTC
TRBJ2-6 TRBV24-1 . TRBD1 CATSDRKGGATGANVLTF TGTGCCACCAGTGATCGCAAAGGGGGCGCGACCGGGGCCAACGTCCTGACTTTC
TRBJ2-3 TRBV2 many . CATSPGPGTQYF TGTGCCACCAGCCCAGGACCGGGTACGCAGTATTTT
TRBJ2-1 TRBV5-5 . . CASSGGKGFYNEQFF TGTGCCAGCAGCGGGGGGAAAGGGTTCTACAATGAGCAGTTCTTC
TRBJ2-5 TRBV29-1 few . CSVVPRTRGETQYF TGCAGCGTTGTTCCTAGGACAAGAGGGGAGACCCAGTACTTC
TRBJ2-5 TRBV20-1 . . CSAGILQETQYF TGCAGTGCTGGAATCCTTCAAGAGACCCAGTACTTC
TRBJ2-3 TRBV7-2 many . CASSREGRGGTPATDTQYF TGTGCCAGCAGCCGAGAGGGGAGGGGGGGCACCCCAGCGACAGATACGCAGTATTTT
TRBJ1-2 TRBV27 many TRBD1 CASSATGDYGYTF TGTGCCAGCAGTGCGACAGGGGACTATGGCTACACCTTC
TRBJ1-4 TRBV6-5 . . CASRRSGNEKLFF TGTGCCAGCAGGCGCTCAGGCAATGAAAAACTGTTTTTT
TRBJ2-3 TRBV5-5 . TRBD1 CASSSRQGSRTDTQYF TGTGCCAGCAGCTCCCGACAGGGTTCAAGGACAGATACGCAGTATTTT
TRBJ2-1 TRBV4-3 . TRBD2 CASSRGTSGGAYNEQFF TGCGCCAGCAGCCGAGGGACTAGCGGGGGGGCCTACAATGAGCAGTTCTTC
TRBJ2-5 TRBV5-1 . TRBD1 CASRRDSQETQYF TGCGCCAGCAGACGGGACAGCCAAGAGACCCAGTACTTC
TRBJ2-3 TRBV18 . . CASSPVGILGDTQYF TGTGCCAGCTCACCGGTAGGGATCCTTGGAGATACGCAGTATTTT
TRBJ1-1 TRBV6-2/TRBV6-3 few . CASSYRVGLGSTEAFF TGTGCCAGCAGTTACCGGGTAGGGCTCGGTAGCACTGAAGCTTTCTTT
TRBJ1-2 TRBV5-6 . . CASSSSGETYGYTF TGTGCCAGCAGCTCATCAGGGGAAACCTATGGCTACACCTTC
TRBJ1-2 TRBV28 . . CASSLNVNYGYTF TGTGCCAGCAGTTTAAACGTTAACTATGGCTACACCTTC
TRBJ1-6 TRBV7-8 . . CASSLLGTPKGSPLHF TGTGCCAGCAGCTTACTAGGGACGCCAAAGGGTTCACCCCTCCACTTT
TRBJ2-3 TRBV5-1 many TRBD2 CASSLRTSGGSMDTQYF TGCGCCAGCAGCCTCCGGACTAGCGGGGGTTCAATGGATACGCAGTATTTT
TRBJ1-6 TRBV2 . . CASREDNHNSPLHF TGTGCCAGCAGGGAAGACAACCATAATTCACCCCTCCACTTT
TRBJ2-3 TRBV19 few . CASRWAIAPGTDTQYF TGTGCCAGTAGATGGGCTATAGCCCCCGGAACAGATACGCAGTATTTT
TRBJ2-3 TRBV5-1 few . CASTFPGSTDTQYF TGCGCCAGCACCTTTCCTGGGAGCACAGATACGCAGTATTTT
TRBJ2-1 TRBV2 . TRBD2 CASSGLAGGLYNEQFF TGTGCCAGCAGTGGACTAGCGGGGGGCTTATACAATGAGCAGTTCTTC
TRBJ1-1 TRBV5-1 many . CASSLEGNTEAFF TGTGCCAGCAGCTTAGAAGGGAACACTGAAGCTTTCTTT
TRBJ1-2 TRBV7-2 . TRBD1 CASSVSGDRENGYTF TGTGCCAGCAGCGTCTCCGGGGACAGGGAGAATGGCTACACCTTC
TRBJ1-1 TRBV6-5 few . CASSYSTGHGNTEAFF TGTGCCAGCAGTTACTCGACAGGACACGGAAACACTGAAGCTTTCTTT
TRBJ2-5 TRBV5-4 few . CASSLVGSETQYF TGTGCCAGCAGCTTAGTGGGTTCGGAGACCCAGTACTTC
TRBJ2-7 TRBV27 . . CASSLVRGEDEQYF TGTGCCAGCAGTTTGGTTAGGGGTGAGGACGAGCAGTACTTC
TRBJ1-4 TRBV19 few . CASTKARPAEKLFF TGTGCCAGTACAAAGGCCAGGCCTGCTGAAAAACTGTTTTTT
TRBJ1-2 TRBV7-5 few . CISVPEAYDRVGFNYGYTF .
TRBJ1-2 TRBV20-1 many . CSASRPGRVSNYGYTF TGCAGTGCTTCCCGCCCTGGGAGGGTATCTAACTATGGCTACACCTTC
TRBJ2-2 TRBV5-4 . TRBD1 CASSFSGGWTGELFF TGTGCCAGCAGCTTTTCAGGGGGATGGACCGGGGAGCTGTTTTTT
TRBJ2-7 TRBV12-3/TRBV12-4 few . CASSLQTAKSYEQYF TGTGCCAGCAGTTTGCAGACAGCCAAATCCTACGAGCAGTACTTC
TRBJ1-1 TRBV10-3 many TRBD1 CATTTLLGQGIIEAFF TGTGCCACCACTACCTTATTGGGACAGGGGATTATTGAAGCTTTCTTT